This T cell receptor (beta chain) was documented in a study of blood T cell repertoires in COVID-19. Study in general: In each case, the material was cDNA or gDNA derived from T cells, B-cell-depleted T cells, or PBMCs.

The CDR3 consists of 17 residues. Germline assignment: CDR1 LGHDT and CDR2 YNNKEL (reference sequence). V was pared by 5 bases and J by 2 bases, with 21 bases between. Here immunoSEQ multiplex PCR was the method, and the copy in TCRdb shows in-frame clones only, minus some. Of a few hundred thousand clones in the sample, 80% to 95% were seen once. Across 20 to 25 US areas, participants ranged in age from about 18 to 90 years. Shortly before study entry, within 2 weeks, exposed participants had met a COVID-19 case. Material for sequencing was PBMCs or T cells enriched from blood (not recorded which). The genes are TRBV3-1 (or the pseudogene TRBV3-2) and TRBJ2-5; TRBD2 might be the D (7 bases). This clonotype was obtained from a woman in her thirties or forties who had been exposed to COVID-19. CDR3 DNA: TGTGCCAGCAGCTTTGGGGGGGGCCGCCCGGGGCAAGAGACCCAGTACTTC. This codes for CASSFGGGRPGQETQYF.